The 19 T cell receptor beta chains reported below all come from one sample, sequenced in a study of cytomegalovirus exposure and HLA in healthy donors. Primers included in the PCR were 60 Vbeta and 13 Jbeta primers. Libraries were prepared by immunoSEQ multiplex PCR; TCRdb keeps only in-frame clonotypes and omits some of them. This sample yields 45,000 to 65,000 clones, of which roughly 72% are seen a single time; approximately 20% belongs to the top ten. What was sequenced was PBMCs. The source of these receptors is a woman aged 45-65 years in good health and CMV-seropositive.

The chain uses TRBV7-9 and TRBJ2-7, with 9 bases matching TRBD1. CDR1 and CDR2 (germline): SEHNR, FQNEAQ (reference sequence). There are 16 residues in the CDR3. Unmatched junction bases numbered 14, after V lost 4 bases and J lost 7 bases. The CDR3 spells CASSSGQGTQVVEQYF. As DNA, the CDR3 is TGTGCCAGCAGCTCGGGACAGGGCACCCAGGTAGTGGAGCAGTACTTC.

This chain uses TRBV10-3 with TRBJ2-3; 9 bases align to TRBD2. J was trimmed by 0 bases and V by 9 bases; bases with no gene match: 7. The germline V gene has CDR1 ENHRY and CDR2 SYGVKD. The CDR3 spans 15 residues. CDR3 nucleotides: TGTGCCATAGGGACTAGCCCCTCTAGCACAGATACGCAGTATTTT. This codes for CAIGTSPSSTDTQYF.

The rearrangement links TRBV7-2 to TRBJ2-2, with 10 bases aligning to TRBD1. V dropped 5 bases and J dropped 2; count of bases not matched to a gene: 8. This CDR3 is built from 17 residues. Per the germline V gene, CDR1 is SGHTA and CDR2 is FQGNSA. The CDR3 sequence: CASSLNRDRGNTGELFF. CDR3 bases: TGTGCCAGCAGCCTAAACCGGGACAGGGGAAACACCGGGGAGCTGTTTTTT.

V is TRBV14 and J is TRBJ2-1, with 15 bases aligning to TRBD2. The CDR3 covers 19 residues. The germline gives CDR1 SGHDN, CDR2 FVKESK. J lost 2 bases, V lost 1 base, and 6 bases had no gene match. The CDR3 DNA follows: TGTGCCAGCAGCCAAGCGGGACTAGCGGGAGGCTTAACCTACAATGAGCAGTTCTTC. The encoded protein is CASSQAGLAGGLTYNEQFF.

The chain is built from TRBV4-3 and TRBJ1-1; D unresolved. Germline assignment: CDR1 LGHNA and CDR2 YSLEER. This CDR3 spans 15 amino acids. The V end was cut by 4 bases, the J end by 4 bases, with 16 bases between. CDR3 sequence (DNA): TGCGCCAGCAGCCCCGCGGGAGGGAGGACCACTGAAGCTTTCTTT. Encoded protein: CASSPAGGRTTEAFF.

This clone was seen more than once but under ten times. This rearrangement joins TRBV27 to TRBJ1-3; no clear D. Germline V lookup: CDR1 MNHEY, CDR2 SMNVEV (reference sequence). The CDR3 spans 11 residues. The V gene lost 6 bases and the J gene lost 3 bases, with 3 bases spanning the gap. CDR3 sequence: CASSFGNTIYF. The CDR3 DNA is TGTGCCAGCAGCTTTGGAAACACCATATATTTT.

J is TRBJ1-1 and V is TRBV9, with 9 bases matching TRBD1. Trimming took 4 bases from V and 6 from J; bases not matched to a gene: 19. The CDR3 consists of 18 residues. The germline V gene has CDR1 SGDLS and CDR2 YYNGEE. CDR3 region: CASSSILTGGRTIAEAFF. CDR3 sequence (DNA): TGTGCCAGCAGCTCTATTCTTACAGGGGGCAGAACGATCGCTGAAGCTTTCTTT.

The chain recombines TRBV10-3 with TRBJ2-3; no clear D. The CDR3 is 13 amino acids. CDR1 is ENHRY and CDR2 is SYGVKD in the germline V gene. Trimming shortened V by 10 bases and J by 1 base, and 12 bases separated the two germline ends. CDR3: CATLVDGTDTQYF. CDR3 bases: TGTGCCACCCTAGTAGACGGCACAGATACGCAGTATTTT.

This clone has just a few counts. The chain is built from TRBV15 and TRBJ1-1, with no clear D. Germline V lookup: CDR1 LNHNV, CDR2 YYDKDF (reference sequence). The CDR3 consists of 13 residues. Trimming removed 5 bases from V and 5 bases from J, with 12 bases in between. DNA for the CDR3: TGTGCCACCAGCCAAGGCCCGGGGACTGAAGCTTTCTTT. This encodes CATSQGPGTEAFF.

The chain recombines TRBV5-1 with TRBJ1-1, with 7 bases identical to TRBD1. The trim removed 0 bases at V and 5 bases at J, leaving 10 bases unmatched. Germline CDR1 and CDR2: SGHRS and YFSETQ. The CDR3 runs 16 residues. This chain's CDR3 is CASSLAKLGGWTEAFF. DNA of the CDR3: TGCGCCAGCAGCTTGGCCAAATTAGGGGGCTGGACTGAAGCTTTCTTT.

The chain combines TRBV7-2 with TRBJ1-1; no clear D. This CDR3 is built from 13 residues. V was cut by 1 base and J by 6 bases, with 9 bases left in between. Germline loops: CDR1 SGHTA, CDR2 FQGNSA. CDR3 loop: CASSLEQRAEAFF. In nucleotides, the CDR3 is TGTGCCAGCAGCTTAGAACAGAGGGCTGAAGCTTTCTTT.

This clone came up a few times. The chain is built from TRBV6-5 and TRBJ1-5; 8 bases match TRBD1. The CDR3 length is 14 residues. Germline V gives CDR1 MNHEY, CDR2 SVGAGI. Unmatched junction bases numbered 9, after V lost 8 bases and J lost 6 bases. The CDR3 loop is CASAVDRGTQPQHF. As DNA, the CDR3 is TGTGCCAGCGCAGTAGACAGGGGAACTCAGCCCCAGCATTTT.

V is TRBV5-4 and J is TRBJ1-2, with TRBD1 matching 9 bases. CDR1 is SGHNT, CDR2 YYREEE, per germline (reference sequence). V dropped 3 bases and J dropped 7; count of bases not matched to a gene: 10. CDR3 size: 15 residues. Written as DNA, the CDR3 is TGTGCCAGCAGCTATAAGGACAGGGGTGTCAGTGGCTACACCTTC. As protein: CASSYKDRGVSGYTF.

This clone was counted a few times. This chain connects TRBV7-8 to TRBJ1-2, with a tentative D call TRBD1 (6 bases). Germline assignment: CDR1 SGHVS and CDR2 FQNEAQ. The CDR3 runs to 18 residues. V was cut by 5 bases and J by 1 base, with 23 bases left in between. DNA for the CDR3: TGTGCCAGCAGCCAAGTCCCCCAGGGGACCATCTTTAACTATGGCTACACCTTC. Its protein is CASSQVPQGTIFNYGYTF.

A few counts support this clone. The chain recombines TRBV7-2 with TRBJ2-5; TRBD2 aligns across 8 bases. V dropped 5 bases and J dropped 1; count of bases not matched to a gene: 9. This CDR3 region has 16 residues. Germline V gene sequence: CDR1 SGHTA, CDR2 FQGNSA. The chain's CDR3 is CASSPTSGVGQETQYF. The CDR3 region has the DNA TGTGCCAGCAGCCCAACTAGCGGCGTCGGCCAAGAGACCCAGTACTTC.

This clone came up a few times. The J gene is TRBJ2-7, the V gene TRBV6-4; 8 bases agree with TRBD2. The V and J ends lost 3 bases and 2 bases, in that order; junction bases with no gene match: 3. This CDR3 is built from 14 residues. Germline CDR1 MRHNA, CDR2 SNTAGT. This chain's CDR3 is CASSETSDTYEQYF. The CDR3 region has the DNA TGTGCCAGCAGTGAGACTAGCGACACCTACGAGCAGTACTTC.

The V call is TRBV27, the J call TRBJ2-7, with 9 bases that match TRBD1. V was clipped by 10 bases and J by 6 bases; unmatched bases: 10. The CDR3 is made up of 13 amino acids. Germline lookup yields CDR1 MNHEY and CDR2 SMNVEV (reference sequence). DNA for the CDR3: TGTGCCACCTCCGGGACAGGGAGGGGCGAGCAGTACTTC. Translating gives CATSGTGRGEQYF.

The genes are TRBV5-1 and TRBJ2-5, with D possibly being TRBD1 (6 bases). The length of the CDR3 is 14 residues. V lost 4 bases to trimming and J lost 1 base, with 11 bases between them. The germline gives CDR1 SGHRS, CDR2 YFSETQ. The CDR3 sequence is CASSVDSTQETQYF. CDR3 coding DNA: TGCGCCAGCAGCGTGGACAGCACCCAAGAGACCCAGTACTTC.

The chain joins TRBV4-2 to TRBJ1-6; 7 positions match TRBD1. Germline lookup yields CDR1 LGHNA and CDR2 YNFKEQ. V lost 4 bases and J lost 10; bases outside the gene matches: 7. CDR3 length: 14 amino acids. The CDR3 nucleotides are TGTGCCAGCAGCCTTGACAGGGTTGGATCACCCCTCCACTTT. Translation gives CASSLDRVGSPLHF.